The 14 T cell receptor beta chains below come from one sample, sequenced in a study of OX40 agonist ivuxolimab in advanced cancers. Profiling relied on immunoSEQ multiplex PCR, and the TCRdb table lists in-frame clones only, not all of them. Among 55,000 to 70,000 clones listed, roughly 84% were seen once. This sample comprised CD4+ or CD8+ T cells sorted from blood, obtained in a trial of the OX40 agonist ivuxolimab. Receptor source: an adult with an advanced solid tumor such as melanoma, head and neck, liver or kidney cancer.

J is TRBJ2-3 and V is TRBV5-4, with 12 bases matching TRBD2. The V and J ends lost 4 bases and 4 bases, in that order; junction bases with no gene match: 7. The germline gives CDR1 SGHNT, CDR2 YYREEE (reference sequence). This CDR3 is 16 amino acids long. In DNA, the CDR3 is TGTGCCAGCAGCACCAGGACTAGCGGGATGGCAGATACGCAGTATTTT. This gives the protein CASSTRTSGMADTQYF. Variable domain in full (rest from reference TRBV5-4 and TRBJ2-3): ETGVTQSPTHLIKTRGQQVTLRCSSQSGHNTVSWYQQALGQGPQFIFQYYREEENGRGNFPPRFSGLQFPNYSSELNVNALELDDSALYLCASSTRTSGMADTQYFGPGTRLTVL.

This clone was found once. This chain connects TRBV6-1 to TRBJ2-7; possible D gene TRBD1, 6 bases. V lost 2 bases to trimming and J lost 3 bases, with 8 bases between them. The V gene's germline CDR1 is MNHNS and CDR2 SASEGT. This CDR3 has 13 amino acids. The CDR3 coding sequence is TGTGCCAGCAGTGAAAGGGGGTACTACGAGCAGTACTTC. Translation: CASSERGYYEQYF.

CDR3 loop: CASSRRLETNLNTGELFF. In nucleotides, the CDR3 is TGCGCCAGCAGCCGTAGGCTTGAGACTAACTTAAACACCGGGGAGCTGTTTTTT. The chain recombines TRBV5-1 with TRBJ2-2; weak D call: TRBD2 (5 bases). CDR1 is SGHRS and CDR2 is YFSETQ in the germline V gene. V lost 4 bases to trimming and J lost 2 bases, with 21 bases between them. This CDR3 has 18 amino acids.

The genes are TRBV11-2 and TRBJ2-6; D unresolved. V lost 0 bases and J 2 bases, leaving 2 bases between the germline ends. Germline V CDR1 and CDR2: SGHAT, FQNNGV. The CDR3 spans 14 residues. The CDR3 DNA sequence: TGTGCCAGCAGCTTAGATACTGGGGCCAACGTCCTGACTTTC. Translated, it gives CASSLDTGANVLTF. Supplemented by reference TRBV11-2 and TRBJ2-6, the full variable domain reads EAGVAQSPRYKIIEKRQSVAFWCNPISGHATLYWYQQILGQGPKLLIQFQNNGVVDDSQLPKDRFSAERLKGVDSTLKIQPAKLEDSAVYLCASSLDTGANVLTFGAGSRLTVL.

A few counts support this clone. The chain's CDR3 is CAWCPGSTDTQYF. DNA of the CDR3: TGTGCCTGGTGCCCGGGGAGCACAGATACGCAGTATTTT. The gene calls are TRBV30 and TRBJ2-3, with D perhaps TRBD2 (5 bases). Germline CDR1 and CDR2: GTSNPN and SVGIG (reference sequence). The V gene lost 5 bases and the J gene lost 0 bases, with 9 bases spanning the gap. The CDR3 runs to 13 residues.

This chain joins TRBV25-1 and TRBJ1-6; D is perhaps TRBD1 (5 bases). This CDR3 is 15 amino acids long. Between the trimmed V and J ends, which lost 4 bases and 8 bases, there was a span of 15 bases. Germline lookup yields CDR1 MGHDK and CDR2 SYGVNS. CDR3 DNA: TGTGCCAGCAGTGGTGGTCAGGGAGGCGATTCACCCCTCCACTTT. Residues: CASSGGQGGDSPLHF.

This chain links TRBV4-3 with TRBJ2-4, with a possible D match to TRBD2 (5 bases). Germline values: CDR1 LGHNA, CDR2 YSLEER. Between the trimmed V and J ends, which lost 0 bases and 3 bases, there was a span of 15 bases. This CDR3 contains 17 residues. CDR3 amino acids: CASSQDFPPGNKNIQYF. DNA of the CDR3: TGCGCCAGCAGCCAAGATTTCCCCCCGGGGAACAAAAACATTCAGTACTTC.

This chain connects TRBV19 to TRBJ2-1; D gene unclear. The V end lost 6 bases, the J end lost 5 bases, and 11 bases lay between the germline ends. The CDR3 covers 13 residues. Looked up from germline, CDR1 is LNHDA and CDR2 is SQIVND (reference sequence). The CDR3, as DNA: TGTGCCAGTAGATTCGTGGGGAACAATGAGCAGTTCTTC. Its protein is CASRFVGNNEQFF. Full variable domain (missing parts from reference TRBV19 and TRBJ2-1): DGGITQSPKYLFRKEGQNVTLSCEQNLNHDAMYWYRQDPGQGLRLIYYSQIVNDFQKGDIAEGYSVSREKKESFPLTVTSAQKNPTAFYLCASRFVGNNEQFFGPGTRLTVL.

The chain uses TRBV10-2 and TRBJ1-1, with unresolved D. Deletions cut 7 bases from V and 5 bases from J, with 8 bases between. Germline CDR1 reads WSHSY; CDR2 reads SAAADI. This CDR3 comprises 11 residues. CDR3: CASIRGTEAFF. The DNA for the CDR3 is TGCGCCAGCATCCGTGGGACTGAAGCTTTCTTT.

The J gene is TRBJ2-1, the V gene TRBV28; D tentatively fits TRBD1 or TRBD2 (5 bases each). There are 13 residues in the CDR3. Between the trimmed V and J ends, which lost 4 bases and 14 bases, there was a span of 18 bases. Germline values: CDR1 MDHEN, CDR2 SYDVKM. The CDR3 loop is CASSSGPVIVEFF. As DNA, the CDR3 is TGTGCCAGCAGTTCGGGACCAGTTATTGTGGAGTTCTTC.

The chain combines TRBV7-9 with TRBJ2-3; possibly TRBD2 for D (7 bases). V was clipped by 7 bases and J by 2 bases, with 13 bases between them. Germline CDR1 and CDR2: SEHNR and FQNEAQ (reference sequence). The CDR3 runs 14 residues. The CDR3 here is CASTFRGATDTQYF. The CDR3 DNA follows: TGTGCCAGCACTTTCCGGGGGGCCACAGATACGCAGTATTTT.

V gene TRBV9 combines with J gene TRBJ1-6; D uncertain. The V end lost 3 bases, the J end lost 4 bases, and 11 bases lay between the germline ends. The CDR3 spans 15 residues. In germline, CDR1 is SGDLS, CDR2 YYNGEE. The CDR3 sequence: CASSETDLYNSPLHF. The CDR3 DNA reads as TGTGCCAGCAGCGAGACCGACCTATATAATTCACCCCTCCACTTT.

The rearrangement uses TRBV5-1 and TRBJ2-3; 8 positions agree with TRBD2. Germline trimming cut 0 bases from V and 5 bases from J; bases unmatched to any gene: 8. This CDR3 region has 16 residues. CDR1 is SGHRS and CDR2 is YFSETQ in the germline V gene. CDR3 sequence (DNA): TGCGCCAGCAGCTTGGCCACCGCCCTAGCGGGAGATACGCAGTATTTT. It translates to CASSLATALAGDTQYF.

Note on this clone: The sample contains more than one DNA sequence encoding this CDR3. In DNA form, the CDR3 reads TGTGCCAGTAGTCGACAGGGCTTGAGCTACACCTTC. Its protein product is CASSRQGLSYTF. V is TRBV19 and J is TRBJ1-2, with 7 bases lining up with TRBD1. The CDR3 runs 12 residues. Trimming cost V 5 bases and J 9 bases; bases outside gene matches: 6. Germline assignment: CDR1 LNHDA and CDR2 SQIVND (reference sequence).